One sample yielded the 31 T cell receptor beta chains listed below, sequenced in a study of T cells in women clearing cervical HPV infection. Assay used: immunoSEQ multiplex PCR; TCRdb lists only in-frame clones, some missing. The sample shows 30,000 to 45,000 clones, and 1.5% to 2% sits with its ten largest clones. The sample taken for sequencing was blood buffy coat. These receptors all come from a woman aged 18 to 75 with a cervical HPV16 infection that either progressed to CIN3+ or cleared (not recorded which).

About this clone itself: The read is 3 residues too short to cover the CDR3 end, so that end is filled in from the germline J gene. At the DNA level, this CDR3 is encoded by other sequences in the same sample as well. The rearrangement joins TRBV18 to TRBJ2-1; 14 bases agree with TRBD2. J was trimmed by 0 bases and V by 6 bases; bases with no gene match: 7. This CDR3 has 18 amino acids. CDR1 and CDR2 from the germline V gene are KGHSH and LQKENI. Incomplete CDR3 DNA: TGTGCCAGCTCCCCTCTGACTAGCGGGGGGGCCTCCTACAATGAG. Translation: CASSPLTSGGASYNE. The CDR3, in full, reads CASSPLTSGGASYNEQFF.

Partial CDR3 DNA: TGTGCCAGCAGCTTGCGGGGTGAAGATGGT. It translates to CASSLRGEDG. The entire CDR3 reads CASSLRGEDGQYF. V is TRBV7-2 and J is TRBJ2-4; a weak D match, TRBD2 (6 bases). Read sequence stops 3 residues before the CDR3 end, and the germline J gene provides the missing end. Germline V gives CDR1 SGHTA, CDR2 FQGNSA. The CDR3 contains 13 residues.

Remarks on this clone: The read finishes 3 residues shy of the CDR3 end, and the germline J gene is used to complete it. The chain is built from TRBV18 and TRBJ2-5; D is uncertain. CDR3 size: 14 residues. Germline V gene data show CDR1 as KGHSH and CDR2 as LQKENI. V lost 0 bases to trimming and J lost 1 base, with 6 bases between them. The CDR3 loop is CASSPPNSQETQYF. The covered CDR3 bases are TGTGCCAGCTCACCACCGAACAGCCAAGAGACC.

Points on this clone: The read finishes 3 residues shy of the CDR3 end, and the germline J gene is used to complete it. This rearrangement joins TRBV25-1 to TRBJ2-7; TRBD1 agrees at 7 bases. CDR1 is MGHDK, CDR2 SYGVNS, per germline. There are 15 residues in the CDR3. Trimming cost V 2 bases and J 4 bases; bases outside gene matches: 8. Incomplete CDR3 DNA: TGTGCCAGCAGTGAAACAGGGACAGCCCCATACGAG. Translation gives CASSETGTAPYE. The whole CDR3 region reads CASSETGTAPYEQYF.

The CDR3 spells CASSLNPAPSRDTQYF. The sequenced CDR3 bases are TGTGCCAGCAGCTTAAACCCCGCGCCGTCTAGGGATACG. The chain has TRBV7-3 and TRBJ2-3; D uncertain. Read data end 3 residues before the CDR3 end; the end is taken from the germline J gene. The CDR3 totals 16 residues. Germline V CDR1 and CDR2: SGHTA, FQGTGA. V was cut by 1 base and J by 6 bases, with 17 bases left in between.

Details on this clone: The read gets to within 3 residues of the CDR3 end, and the germline J gene fills in the rest. The chain uses TRBV6-2 or TRBV6-3 and TRBJ1-1; D possibly corresponds to TRBD1 (5 bases). CDR1 is MNHEY and CDR2 is SVGEGT in the germline V gene. The CDR3 totals 13 residues. V dropped 2 bases and J dropped 4 bases, with 8 bases sitting between them. CDR3 DNA, as far as it was read: TGTGCCAGCAGTTACAGTCAGGGCACTGAA. It is translated as CASSYSQGTE. The whole CDR3 protein is CASSYSQGTEAFF.

In the case of this clone: The CDR3 extends 3 residues past the end of the read, so its final part is completed from the germline J gene. V and J are TRBV7-9 and TRBJ1-2, with D maybe TRBD1 (6 bases). From germline, CDR1 is SEHNR and CDR2 FQNEAQ (reference sequence). The length of the CDR3 is 15 residues. The CDR3: CASRPTTGSSYDYTF. Incomplete CDR3 DNA: TGTGCCAGCAGGCCGACAACAGGGAGCTCCTACGAC.

The sequenced CDR3 bases are TGTGCCAGCTCACCGCTAGCGGGGGTCGGCACAGATACC. Its translation is CASSPLAGVGTDT. In full, the CDR3 is CASSPLAGVGTDTYTF. This sequence joins TRBV18 and TRBJ1-2; a weak D match, TRBD1 (5 bases). The read ends 3 residues early relative to the CDR3; the germline J gene fills the gap. CDR1 is KGHSH, CDR2 LQKENI, per germline. The CDR3 is 16 residues long.

About this clone itself: Read coverage stops 3 residues before the CDR3 terminus; the germline J gene supplies the remainder. V and J are TRBV19 and TRBJ2-7, with 8 bases identical to TRBD2. From germline, CDR1 is LNHDA and CDR2 SQIVND (reference sequence). V lost 6 bases and J lost 2; bases outside the gene matches: 6. The CDR3 has 14 residues. CDR3 region: CASRRTSIAYEQYF. CDR3 DNA (partial): TGTGCCAGTAGGCGGACTAGCATCGCCTACGAG.

In regard to this clone: The missing CDR3 end, 3 residues past where the read stops, is filled in from the germline J gene. The chain carries TRBV7-2 and TRBJ2-5; unclear D gene. There are 12 residues in the CDR3. Germline values: CDR1 SGHTA, CDR2 FQGNSA. V was pared by 4 bases and J by 5 bases, with 8 bases between. CDR3 in amino acids: CASSSPPETQYF. The CDR3 DNA, read in part, is TGTGCCAGCAGCTCCCCCCCGGAGACC.

In regard to this clone: The CDR3 end lies 3 residues beyond the end of the read and is filled in from the germline J gene. The chain carries TRBV6-1 and TRBJ1-2; the match to TRBD1 covers 7 bases. The V gene end was trimmed by 3 bases and the J gene end by 5 bases; junction bases not matched to a gene: 6. The CDR3 covers 14 residues. Germline CDR1 MNHNS, CDR2 SASEGT. The covered CDR3 bases are TGTGCCAGCAGTGAGAATTCAGGGGGGTATGGC. Translation: CASSENSGGYG. The full CDR3 is CASSENSGGYGYTF.

As to this clone: The CDR3 is cut off 3 residues early in the read; its end comes from the germline J gene. V usage is TRBV19 and J usage is TRBJ1-5; a possible D gene is TRBD1 (6 bases). The CDR3 is 15 amino acids. Germline V CDR1 and CDR2: LNHDA, SQIVND (reference sequence). V lost 0 bases, J lost 6 bases, and 12 bases lay in between. Incomplete CDR3 DNA: TGTGCCAGTAGTATAGATACAGGGTCCGGTCAGCCC. This codes for CASSIDTGSGQP. The complete CDR3 reads CASSIDTGSGQPQHF.

In the case of this clone: The read falls 3 residues short of the CDR3 end, and the missing part is taken from the germline J gene. V is TRBV7-9 and J is TRBJ2-1, with a tentative D call TRBD1 (6 bases). V dropped 5 bases and J dropped 6 bases, with 11 bases sitting between them. This CDR3 is built from 13 residues. Germline V gene lookup returns CDR1 SEHNR and CDR2 FQNEAQ (reference sequence). The CDR3 DNA, read in part, is TGTGCCAGCAGCGTGGGGACACGCAATGAG. Encoded protein: CASSVGTRNE. The full-length CDR3 reads as CASSVGTRNEQFF.

With regard to this clone: The CDR3 end falls 3 residues outside the read, so it is completed with the germline J gene. This chain joins TRBV6-2 or TRBV6-3 and TRBJ2-1; 8 bases align to TRBD2. V was pared by 3 bases and J by 3 bases, with 4 bases of the junction left unmatched. Germline V gene data show CDR1 as MNHEY and CDR2 as SVGEGT. The length of the CDR3 is 15 residues. The CDR3 spells CASSYGGGIYNEQFF. The DNA read from the CDR3 is TGTGCCAGCAGTTATGGCGGGGGGATCTACAATGAG.

With regard to this clone: The read comes to an end 3 residues before the CDR3 does, leaving the germline J gene to fill in the end. This chain links TRBV13 with TRBJ2-5; 12 bases are shared with TRBD2. V lost 5 bases to trimming and J lost 5 bases; unmatched junction nucleotides: 9. The V gene's germline CDR1 is PRHDT and CDR2 FYEKMQ (reference sequence). This CDR3 region has 16 residues. The part of the CDR3 DNA that was read is TGTGCCAGCAGCCCAGGCCTAGCGGGGGGGCCGGAGACC. Translated: CASSPGLAGGPET. The CDR3, in full, reads CASSPGLAGGPETQYF.

Points on this clone: The read stops 3 residues short of the end of the CDR3; the missing end is completed from the germline J gene. The chain couples TRBV12-3 or TRBV12-4 to TRBJ2-3; 7 bases fit TRBD1. Germline trimming cut 8 bases from V and 5 bases from J; bases unmatched to any gene: 7. The CDR3 is 13 residues long. CDR3 residues: CASRDSMGDTQYF. The CDR3 DNA, read in part, is TGTGCCAGCCGGGACAGTATGGGAGATACG.

A note on this clone: The read ends 3 residues shy of where the CDR3 ends; the end is completed using the germline J gene. The V gene is TRBV20-1, the J gene TRBJ2-3; 8 bases align to TRBD2. The germline V gene has CDR1 DFQATT and CDR2 SNEGSKA (reference sequence). The CDR3 has 13 amino acids. CDR3 residues: CSASAGGRETQYF. The sequenced CDR3 bases are TGCAGTGCTAGCGCGGGGGGAAGGGAGACG.

A remark on this clone: The read gets to within 3 residues of the CDR3 end, and the germline J gene fills in the rest. The J gene is TRBJ2-7, the V gene TRBV19, with a tentative D call TRBD1 (6 bases). Looked up from germline, CDR1 is LNHDA and CDR2 is SQIVND (reference sequence). The length of the CDR3 is 15 residues. V was cut by 9 bases and J by 0 bases, with 18 bases left in between. The CDR3 bases that were read are TGTGCCAGCTCCTTCCAGGGGTCTAGCTCCTACGAG. It specifies CASSFQGSSSYE. The whole CDR3 region reads CASSFQGSSSYEQYF.

As for this clone: The read ends 3 residues early relative to the CDR3; the germline J gene fills the gap. The chain is built from TRBV27 and TRBJ2-1, with D perhaps TRBD2 (7 bases). The germline V gene encodes CDR1 MNHEY and CDR2 SMNVEV (reference sequence). This CDR3 contains 18 residues. V lost 6 bases to trimming and J lost 6 bases, with 27 bases between them. The chain's CDR3 is CASSELPLGGAASNEQFF. The part of the CDR3 DNA that was read is TGTGCCAGCAGCGAACTGCCTCTGGGGGGGGCGGCAAGCAATGAG.

About this clone: The CDR3 end falls 3 residues outside the read, so it is completed with the germline J gene. This chain connects TRBV12-3 or TRBV12-4 to TRBJ2-3; D remains unclear. V lost 3 bases, J lost 0 bases, and 4 bases lay in between. CDR3 size: 13 residues. The CDR3 sequence: CASSFSSTDTQYF. CDR3 bases read: TGTGCCAGCAGTTTCAGTAGCACAGATACG.

In the case of this clone: The read ends 3 residues early relative to the CDR3; the germline J gene fills the gap. The V and J genes are TRBV20-1 and TRBJ2-2, with a tentative D call TRBD1 (6 bases). Germline-derived CDR1 and CDR2 are DFQATT and SNEGSKA (reference sequence). This CDR3 has 15 amino acids. Partial CDR3 DNA: TGCAGTGCTAGAGTTGGGGGCACAACTAATGAAAAG. It encodes CSARVGGTTNEK. The whole CDR3 is CSARVGGTTNEKLFF.

About this clone itself: The missing CDR3 end, 3 residues past where the read stops, is filled in from the germline J gene. The chain couples TRBV2 to TRBJ1-1, with 7 bases matching TRBD1. V was clipped by 5 bases and J by 0 bases; unmatched bases: 6. Germline-derived CDR1 and CDR2 are SNHLY and FYNNEI. This CDR3 has 15 amino acids. CDR3 bases read: TGTGCCAGCAGTTTACAGGGGCCATTGAACACTGAA. Its protein is CASSLQGPLNTE. The entire CDR3 protein reads CASSLQGPLNTEAFF.

About this clone itself: Sequencing ends 3 residues short of the CDR3 end; the germline J gene provides the rest. This chain joins TRBV20-1 and TRBJ2-7, with D possibly being TRBD1 (6 bases). This CDR3 spans 13 amino acids. Trimming pared 5 bases from V and 1 base from J, leaving 12 bases between. CDR1 is DFQATT and CDR2 is SNEGSKA in the germline V gene (reference sequence). The sequenced part of the CDR3 DNA is TGCAGTGCTGCTCAGGGGTCTTCCTACGAG. Its protein product is CSAAQGSSYE. The complete CDR3 sequence is CSAAQGSSYEQYF.

A note on this clone: The read is 3 residues too short to cover the CDR3 end, so that end is filled in from the germline J gene. The chain uses TRBV11-2 and TRBJ1-5; perhaps TRBD1 as D (6 bases). The germline V gene has CDR1 SGHAT and CDR2 FQNNGV. CDR3 length: 13 amino acids. Deletions cut 5 bases from V and 9 bases from J, with 14 bases between. The CDR3 spells CASSMDRTGPQHF. The sequenced CDR3 bases are TGTGCCAGCAGCATGGACAGAACAGGGCCC.

A word on this clone: The read halts 3 residues ahead of the CDR3 end, with the missing end drawn from the germline J gene. The chain recombines TRBV29-1 with TRBJ2-1, with TRBD2 matching over 7 bases. The germline V gene encodes CDR1 SQVTM and CDR2 ANQGSEA. This CDR3 contains 13 residues. The ends lost 6 bases at V and 1 base at J; junction bases unmatched: 3. CDR3 protein: CSVGGFSYNEQFF. The part of the CDR3 DNA that was read is TGCAGCGTGGGGGGGTTTTCCTACAATGAG.

Concerning this clone: Read sequence stops 3 residues before the CDR3 end, and the germline J gene provides the missing end. The gene calls are TRBV5-1 and TRBJ2-3, with D possibly called TRBD1 or TRBD2 (6 bases each). CDR3 length equals 14 residues. Germline V gene data show CDR1 as SGHRS and CDR2 as YFSETQ. The sequenced CDR3 bases are TGCGCCAGCAGGGAGGGGGACGGCCAAGAGACG. It specifies CASREGDGQET. The full CDR3 sequence reads CASREGDGQETQYF.

In the case of this clone: Relative to the germline gene, one junction end is altered; a read error may explain this. Read data end 3 residues before the CDR3 end; the end is taken from the germline J gene. This chain connects TRBV7-2 to TRBJ1-2, with a weak D call TRBD1 (6 bases). Germline loops: CDR1 SGHTA, CDR2 FQGNSA. The CDR3 is 14 amino acids. The sequenced part of the CDR3 DNA is TGTGCCAACAGCTTAGTTGGACAGCCCTATGGC. This sequence encodes CANSLVGQPYG. The whole CDR3 sequence is CANSLVGQPYGYTF.

As regards this clone: The CDR3 is cut off 3 residues early in the read; its end comes from the germline J gene. The rearrangement joins TRBV6-9 to TRBJ2-6; no clear D. Germline CDR1 is MNHGY and CDR2 is SVAAGI. Trimming cost V 0 bases and J 1 base, with 10 bases left between them. The CDR3 covers 17 residues. The CDR3: CASSYSDSGSGANVLTF. The part of the CDR3 DNA that was read is TGTGCCAGCAGTTATTCGGATTCGGGTTCTGGGGCCAACGTC.

Comment on this clone: The CDR3 end is not reached by the read, which stops 3 residues before it; the germline J gene fills it in. The chain combines TRBV29-1 with TRBJ2-3, with TRBD2 matching 11 bases. CDR1 is SQVTM and CDR2 is ANQGSEA in the germline V gene. The CDR3 is 14 residues long. J was trimmed by 5 bases and V by 7 bases; bases with no gene match: 8. The sequenced CDR3 bases are TGCAGCGGCTTAGCGGGGGGGCGCGGAGATACG. Protein: CSGLAGGRGDT. In full, the CDR3 reads CSGLAGGRGDTQYF.

Comments on this clone: The read ends 3 residues shy of where the CDR3 ends; the end is completed using the germline J gene. The V gene is TRBV5-1, the J gene TRBJ2-1, with D maybe TRBD2 (6 bases). Germline CDR1 and CDR2: SGHRS and YFSETQ. The CDR3 is 15 residues long. Trimming stripped 4 bases from V and 4 bases from J, with 15 bases between. This CDR3 is CASSGTYREYNEQFF. The CDR3 DNA, read in part, is TGCGCCAGCAGCGGGACTTACCGGGAATACAATGAG.

Remarks on this clone: The read comes to an end 3 residues before the CDR3 does, leaving the germline J gene to fill in the end. The gene calls are TRBV20-1 and TRBJ2-3; D might be TRBD1 or TRBD2, each matching 5 bases. The CDR3 covers 12 residues. Per germline, CDR1 DFQATT and CDR2 SNEGSKA (reference sequence). The sequenced part of the CDR3 DNA is TGCAGTGCCCGAGGGGCACAAGAGACG. Translation gives CSARGAQET. The complete CDR3 reads CSARGAQETQYF.